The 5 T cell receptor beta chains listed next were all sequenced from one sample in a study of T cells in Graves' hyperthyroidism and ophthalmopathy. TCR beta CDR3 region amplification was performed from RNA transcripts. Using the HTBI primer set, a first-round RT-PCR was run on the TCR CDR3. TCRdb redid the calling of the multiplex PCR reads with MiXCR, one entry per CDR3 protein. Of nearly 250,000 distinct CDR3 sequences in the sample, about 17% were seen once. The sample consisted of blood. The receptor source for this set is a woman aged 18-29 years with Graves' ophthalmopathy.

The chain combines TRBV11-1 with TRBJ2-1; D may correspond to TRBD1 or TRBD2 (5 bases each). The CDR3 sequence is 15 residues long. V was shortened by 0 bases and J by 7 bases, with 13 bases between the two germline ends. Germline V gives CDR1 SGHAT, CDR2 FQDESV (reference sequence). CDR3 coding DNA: TGTGCCAGCAGCTTAGCAGGGACCCGCTCAAATGAGCAGTTCTTC. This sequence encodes CASSLAGTRSNEQFF.

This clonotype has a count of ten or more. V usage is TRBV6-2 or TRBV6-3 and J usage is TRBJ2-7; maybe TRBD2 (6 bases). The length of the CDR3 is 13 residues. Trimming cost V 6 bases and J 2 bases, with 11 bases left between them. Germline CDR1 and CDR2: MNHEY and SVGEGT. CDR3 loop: CASRIGRAYEQYF. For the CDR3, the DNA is TGTGCCAGCAGAATCGGGAGAGCCTACGAGCAGTACTTC.

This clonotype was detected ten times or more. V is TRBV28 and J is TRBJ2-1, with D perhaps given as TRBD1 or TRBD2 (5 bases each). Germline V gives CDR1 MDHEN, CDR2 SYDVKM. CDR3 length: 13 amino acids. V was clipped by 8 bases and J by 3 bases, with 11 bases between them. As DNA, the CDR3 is TGTGCCAGCTCCCGGGACCACTACAATGAGCAGTTCTTC. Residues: CASSRDHYNEQFF.

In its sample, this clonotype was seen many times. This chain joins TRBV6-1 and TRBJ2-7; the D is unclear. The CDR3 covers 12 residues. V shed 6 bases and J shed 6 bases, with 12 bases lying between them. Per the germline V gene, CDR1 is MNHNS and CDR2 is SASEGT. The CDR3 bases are TGTGCCAGCAGAACCCCTCCGTTCGAGCAGTACTTC. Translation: CASRTPPFEQYF.

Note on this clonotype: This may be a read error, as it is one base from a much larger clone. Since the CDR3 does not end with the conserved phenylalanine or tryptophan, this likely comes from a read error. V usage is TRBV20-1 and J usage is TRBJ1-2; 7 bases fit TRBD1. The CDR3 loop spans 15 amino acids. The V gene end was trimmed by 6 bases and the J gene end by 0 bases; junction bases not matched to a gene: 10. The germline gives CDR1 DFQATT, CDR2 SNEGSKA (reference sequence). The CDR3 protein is CSAYTRTGANYGYTL. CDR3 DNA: TGCAGTGCATATACGAGGACAGGAGCTAACTATGGCTACACCCTC.